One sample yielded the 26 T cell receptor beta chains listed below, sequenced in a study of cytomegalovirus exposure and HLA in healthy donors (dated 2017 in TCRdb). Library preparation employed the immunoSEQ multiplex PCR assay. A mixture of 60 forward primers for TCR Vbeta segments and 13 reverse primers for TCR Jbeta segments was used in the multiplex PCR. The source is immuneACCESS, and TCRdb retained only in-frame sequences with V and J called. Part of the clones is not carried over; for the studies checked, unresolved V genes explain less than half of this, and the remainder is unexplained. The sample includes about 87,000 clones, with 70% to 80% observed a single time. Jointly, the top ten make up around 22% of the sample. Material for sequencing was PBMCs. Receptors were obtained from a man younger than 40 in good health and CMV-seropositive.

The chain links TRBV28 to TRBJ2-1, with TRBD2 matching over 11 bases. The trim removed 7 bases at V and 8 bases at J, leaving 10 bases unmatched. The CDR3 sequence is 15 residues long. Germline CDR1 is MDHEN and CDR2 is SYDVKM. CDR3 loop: CASITSGSEFHEQFF. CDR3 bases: TGTGCCAGCATCACTAGCGGGAGTGAATTCCATGAGCAGTTCTTC.

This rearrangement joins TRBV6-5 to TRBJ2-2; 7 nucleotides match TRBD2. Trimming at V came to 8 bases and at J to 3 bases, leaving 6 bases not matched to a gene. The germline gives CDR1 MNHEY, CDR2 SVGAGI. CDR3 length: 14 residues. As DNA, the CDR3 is TGTGCCAGCCTCCGGGACTACTACACCGGGGAGCTGTTTTTT. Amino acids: CASLRDYYTGELFF.

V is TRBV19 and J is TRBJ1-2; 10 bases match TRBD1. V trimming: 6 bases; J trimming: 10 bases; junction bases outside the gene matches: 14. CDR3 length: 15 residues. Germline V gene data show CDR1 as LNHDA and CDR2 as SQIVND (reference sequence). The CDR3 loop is CASSLTRTGGTDYTF. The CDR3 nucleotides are TGTGCCAGTAGCCTCACTCGGACAGGGGGAACGGACTACACCTTC.

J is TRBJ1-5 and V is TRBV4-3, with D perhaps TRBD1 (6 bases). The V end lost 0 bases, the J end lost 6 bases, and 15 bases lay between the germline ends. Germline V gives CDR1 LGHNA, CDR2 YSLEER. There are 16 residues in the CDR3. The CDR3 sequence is CASSQDRGAISQPQHF. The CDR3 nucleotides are TGCGCCAGCAGCCAAGATCGGGGGGCGATAAGTCAGCCCCAGCATTTT.

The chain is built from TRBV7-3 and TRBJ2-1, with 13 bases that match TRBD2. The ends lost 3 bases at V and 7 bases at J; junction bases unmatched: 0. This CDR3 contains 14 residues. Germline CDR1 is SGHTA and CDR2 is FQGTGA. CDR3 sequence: CASSLGLAGNEQFF. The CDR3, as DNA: TGTGCCAGCAGCTTGGGACTAGCGGGAAATGAGCAGTTCTTC. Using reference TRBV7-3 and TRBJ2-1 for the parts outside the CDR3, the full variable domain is GAGVSQTPSNKVTEKGKYVELRCDPISGHTALYWYRQSLGQGPEFLIYFQGTGAADDSGLPNDRFFAVRPEGSVSTLKIQRTERGDSAVYLCASSLGLAGNEQFFGPGTRLTVL.

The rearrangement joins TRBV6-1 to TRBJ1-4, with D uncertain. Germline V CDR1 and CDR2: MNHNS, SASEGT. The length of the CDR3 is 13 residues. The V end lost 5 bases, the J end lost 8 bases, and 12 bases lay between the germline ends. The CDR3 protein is CASSRQVNEKLFF. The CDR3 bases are TGTGCCAGCAGTAGACAAGTTAACGAAAAACTGTTTTTT.

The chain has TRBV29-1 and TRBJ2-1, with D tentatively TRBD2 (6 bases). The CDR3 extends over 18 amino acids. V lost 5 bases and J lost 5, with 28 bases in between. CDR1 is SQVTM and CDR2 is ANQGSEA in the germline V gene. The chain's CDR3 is CSVRPTARGLAINNEQFF. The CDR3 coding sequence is TGCAGCGTTCGACCCACCGCGCGCGGGCTAGCGATTAACAATGAGCAGTTCTTC.

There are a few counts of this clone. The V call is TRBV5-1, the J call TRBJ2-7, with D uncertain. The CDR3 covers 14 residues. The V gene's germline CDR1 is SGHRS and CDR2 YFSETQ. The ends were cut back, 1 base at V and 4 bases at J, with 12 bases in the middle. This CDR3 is CASSLFPGGYEQYF. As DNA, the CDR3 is TGCGCCAGCAGCTTGTTCCCAGGTGGATACGAGCAGTACTTC.

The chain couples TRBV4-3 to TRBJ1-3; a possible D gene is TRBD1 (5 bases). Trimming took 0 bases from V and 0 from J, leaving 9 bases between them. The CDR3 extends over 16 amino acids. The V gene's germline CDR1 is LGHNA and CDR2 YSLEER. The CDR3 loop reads CASSQDFGGSGNTIYF. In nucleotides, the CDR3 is TGCGCCAGCAGCCAAGATTTCGGGGGCTCTGGAAACACCATATATTTT.

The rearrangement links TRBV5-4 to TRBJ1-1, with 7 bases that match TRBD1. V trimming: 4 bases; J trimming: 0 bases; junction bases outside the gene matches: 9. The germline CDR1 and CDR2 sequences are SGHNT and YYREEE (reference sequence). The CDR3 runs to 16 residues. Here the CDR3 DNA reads TGTGCCAGCAGCCCTCTCCCGACAGGGATGAACACTGAAGCTTTCTTT. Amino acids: CASSPLPTGMNTEAFF.

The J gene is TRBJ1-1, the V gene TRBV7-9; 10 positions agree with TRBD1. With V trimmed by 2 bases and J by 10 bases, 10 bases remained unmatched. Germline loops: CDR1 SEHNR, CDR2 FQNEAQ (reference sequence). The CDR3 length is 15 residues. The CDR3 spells CASSLPRDRGSSAFF. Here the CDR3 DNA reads TGTGCCAGCAGCTTACCCCGGGACAGGGGTTCGTCAGCTTTCTTT. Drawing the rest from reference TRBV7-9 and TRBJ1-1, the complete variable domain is DTGVSQNPRHKITKRGQNVTFRCDPISEHNRLYWYRQTLGQGPEFLTYFQNEAQLEKSRLLSDRFSAERPKGSFSTLEIQRTEQGDSAMYLCASSLPRDRGSSAFFGQGTRLTVV.

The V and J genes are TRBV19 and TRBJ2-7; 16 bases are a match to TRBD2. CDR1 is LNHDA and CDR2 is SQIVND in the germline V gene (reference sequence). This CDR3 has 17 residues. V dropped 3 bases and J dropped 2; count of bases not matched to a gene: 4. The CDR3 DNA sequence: TGTGCCAGTAGTATGATGGGACTAGCGGGAGGGGCCTACGAGCAGTACTTC. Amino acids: CASSMMGLAGGAYEQYF.

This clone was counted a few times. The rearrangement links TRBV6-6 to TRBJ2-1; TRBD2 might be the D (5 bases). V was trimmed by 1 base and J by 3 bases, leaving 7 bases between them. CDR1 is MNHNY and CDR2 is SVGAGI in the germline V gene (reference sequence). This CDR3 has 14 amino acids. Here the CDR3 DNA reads TGTGCCAGCAGTTACTACGGGGACTACAATGAGCAGTTCTTC. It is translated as CASSYYGDYNEQFF.

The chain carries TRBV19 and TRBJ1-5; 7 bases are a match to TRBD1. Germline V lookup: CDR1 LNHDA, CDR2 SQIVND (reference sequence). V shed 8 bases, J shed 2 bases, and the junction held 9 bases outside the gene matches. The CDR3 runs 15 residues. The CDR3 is CASGRQGAGNQPQHF. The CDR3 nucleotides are TGTGCCAGTGGCAGACAGGGAGCGGGCAATCAGCCCCAGCATTTT.

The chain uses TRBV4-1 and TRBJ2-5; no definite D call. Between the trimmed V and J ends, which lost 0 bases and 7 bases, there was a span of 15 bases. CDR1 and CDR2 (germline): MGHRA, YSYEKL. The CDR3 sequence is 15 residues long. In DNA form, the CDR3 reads TGCGCCAGCAGCCAAGATTCGACAACTCCAAGGACCCAGTACTTC. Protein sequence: CASSQDSTTPRTQYF.

CDR3 in DNA: TGTGCCAGTAGTATTAGCGGGAGGGCCTACACCGGGGAGCTGTTTTTT. This translates into CASSISGRAYTGELFF. The rearrangement uses TRBV19 and TRBJ2-2, with TRBD2 matching 11 bases. The V gene's germline CDR1 is LNHDA and CDR2 SQIVND (reference sequence). Trimming took 3 bases from V and 3 from J; bases not matched to a gene: 3. The CDR3 extends over 16 amino acids. Supplemented by reference TRBV19 and TRBJ2-2, the full variable domain reads DGGITQSPKYLFRKEGQNVTLSCEQNLNHDAMYWYRQDPGQGLRLIYYSQIVNDFQKGDIAEGYSVSREKKESFPLTVTSAQKNPTAFYLCASSISGRAYTGELFFGEGSRLTVL.

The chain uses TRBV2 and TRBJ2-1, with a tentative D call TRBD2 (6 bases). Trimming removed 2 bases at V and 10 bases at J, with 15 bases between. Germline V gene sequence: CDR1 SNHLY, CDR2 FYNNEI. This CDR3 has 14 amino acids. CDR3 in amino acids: CASSEIADSREQFF. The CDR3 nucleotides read TGTGCCAGCAGTGAAATAGCGGACTCGCGGGAGCAGTTCTTC.

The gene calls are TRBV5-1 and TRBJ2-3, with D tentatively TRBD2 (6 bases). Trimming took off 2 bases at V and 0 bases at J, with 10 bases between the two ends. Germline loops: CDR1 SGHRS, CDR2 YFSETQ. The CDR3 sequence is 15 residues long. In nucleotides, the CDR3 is TGCGCCAGCAGCTTCGCAGGGACTAGCACAGATACGCAGTATTTT. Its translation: CASSFAGTSTDTQYF.

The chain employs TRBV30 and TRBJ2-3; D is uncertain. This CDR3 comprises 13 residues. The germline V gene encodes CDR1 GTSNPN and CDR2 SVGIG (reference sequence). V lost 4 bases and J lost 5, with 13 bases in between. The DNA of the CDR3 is TGTGCCTGGACTCTCTTACTTGGAGATACGCAGTATTTT. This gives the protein CAWTLLLGDTQYF.

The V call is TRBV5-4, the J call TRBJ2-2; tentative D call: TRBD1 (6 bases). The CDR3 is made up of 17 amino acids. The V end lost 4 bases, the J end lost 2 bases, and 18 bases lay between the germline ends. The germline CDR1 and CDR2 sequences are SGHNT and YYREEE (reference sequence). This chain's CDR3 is CASSGITGTLNTGELFF. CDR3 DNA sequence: TGTGCCAGCAGCGGGATAACCGGGACACTTAACACCGGGGAGCTGTTTTTT.

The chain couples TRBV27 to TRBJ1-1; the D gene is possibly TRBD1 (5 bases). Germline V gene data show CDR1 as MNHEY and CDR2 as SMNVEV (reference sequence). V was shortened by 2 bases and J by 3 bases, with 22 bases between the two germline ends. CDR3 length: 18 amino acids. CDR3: CASSLSSPGRVGDTEAFF. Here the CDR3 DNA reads TGTGCCAGCAGTTTAAGCTCCCCGGGCAGGGTGGGTGACACTGAAGCTTTCTTT.

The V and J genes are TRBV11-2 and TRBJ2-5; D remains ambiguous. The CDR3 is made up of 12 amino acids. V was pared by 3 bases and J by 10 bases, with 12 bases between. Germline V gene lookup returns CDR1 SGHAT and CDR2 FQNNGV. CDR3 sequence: CASSLGDQYQYF. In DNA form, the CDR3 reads TGTGCCAGCAGCTTGGGCGACCAGTACCAGTACTTC.

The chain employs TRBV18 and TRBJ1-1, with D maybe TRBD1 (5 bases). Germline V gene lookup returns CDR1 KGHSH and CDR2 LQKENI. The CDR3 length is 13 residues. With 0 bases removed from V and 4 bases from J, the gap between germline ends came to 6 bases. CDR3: CASSPPGATEAFF. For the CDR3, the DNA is TGTGCCAGCTCACCACCAGGGGCCACTGAAGCTTTCTTT.

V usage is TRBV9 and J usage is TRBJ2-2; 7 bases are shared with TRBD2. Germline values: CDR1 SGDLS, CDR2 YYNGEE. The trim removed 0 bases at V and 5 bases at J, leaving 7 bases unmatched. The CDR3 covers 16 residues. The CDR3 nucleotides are TGTGCCAGCAGCGTAGTCGGCGGGAGTTGGACCGGGGAGCTGTTTTTT. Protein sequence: CASSVVGGSWTGELFF.

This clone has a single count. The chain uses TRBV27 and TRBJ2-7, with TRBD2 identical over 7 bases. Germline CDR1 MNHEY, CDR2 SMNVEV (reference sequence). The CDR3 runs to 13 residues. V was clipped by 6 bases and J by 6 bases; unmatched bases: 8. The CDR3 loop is CASSLGGSSEQYF. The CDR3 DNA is TGTGCCAGCAGCCTCGGGGGGTCTTCCGAGCAGTACTTC.

CDR3 sequence reads: CASSPTSGSSEQFF. The CDR3 DNA is TGTGCCAGTAGCCCGACTAGCGGGAGTAGTGAGCAGTTCTTC. The V gene is TRBV19, the J gene TRBJ2-1, with 12 bases lining up with TRBD2. Germline CDR1 and CDR2: LNHDA and SQIVND (reference sequence). This CDR3 has 14 residues. J was trimmed by 9 bases and V by 6 bases; bases with no gene match: 6.